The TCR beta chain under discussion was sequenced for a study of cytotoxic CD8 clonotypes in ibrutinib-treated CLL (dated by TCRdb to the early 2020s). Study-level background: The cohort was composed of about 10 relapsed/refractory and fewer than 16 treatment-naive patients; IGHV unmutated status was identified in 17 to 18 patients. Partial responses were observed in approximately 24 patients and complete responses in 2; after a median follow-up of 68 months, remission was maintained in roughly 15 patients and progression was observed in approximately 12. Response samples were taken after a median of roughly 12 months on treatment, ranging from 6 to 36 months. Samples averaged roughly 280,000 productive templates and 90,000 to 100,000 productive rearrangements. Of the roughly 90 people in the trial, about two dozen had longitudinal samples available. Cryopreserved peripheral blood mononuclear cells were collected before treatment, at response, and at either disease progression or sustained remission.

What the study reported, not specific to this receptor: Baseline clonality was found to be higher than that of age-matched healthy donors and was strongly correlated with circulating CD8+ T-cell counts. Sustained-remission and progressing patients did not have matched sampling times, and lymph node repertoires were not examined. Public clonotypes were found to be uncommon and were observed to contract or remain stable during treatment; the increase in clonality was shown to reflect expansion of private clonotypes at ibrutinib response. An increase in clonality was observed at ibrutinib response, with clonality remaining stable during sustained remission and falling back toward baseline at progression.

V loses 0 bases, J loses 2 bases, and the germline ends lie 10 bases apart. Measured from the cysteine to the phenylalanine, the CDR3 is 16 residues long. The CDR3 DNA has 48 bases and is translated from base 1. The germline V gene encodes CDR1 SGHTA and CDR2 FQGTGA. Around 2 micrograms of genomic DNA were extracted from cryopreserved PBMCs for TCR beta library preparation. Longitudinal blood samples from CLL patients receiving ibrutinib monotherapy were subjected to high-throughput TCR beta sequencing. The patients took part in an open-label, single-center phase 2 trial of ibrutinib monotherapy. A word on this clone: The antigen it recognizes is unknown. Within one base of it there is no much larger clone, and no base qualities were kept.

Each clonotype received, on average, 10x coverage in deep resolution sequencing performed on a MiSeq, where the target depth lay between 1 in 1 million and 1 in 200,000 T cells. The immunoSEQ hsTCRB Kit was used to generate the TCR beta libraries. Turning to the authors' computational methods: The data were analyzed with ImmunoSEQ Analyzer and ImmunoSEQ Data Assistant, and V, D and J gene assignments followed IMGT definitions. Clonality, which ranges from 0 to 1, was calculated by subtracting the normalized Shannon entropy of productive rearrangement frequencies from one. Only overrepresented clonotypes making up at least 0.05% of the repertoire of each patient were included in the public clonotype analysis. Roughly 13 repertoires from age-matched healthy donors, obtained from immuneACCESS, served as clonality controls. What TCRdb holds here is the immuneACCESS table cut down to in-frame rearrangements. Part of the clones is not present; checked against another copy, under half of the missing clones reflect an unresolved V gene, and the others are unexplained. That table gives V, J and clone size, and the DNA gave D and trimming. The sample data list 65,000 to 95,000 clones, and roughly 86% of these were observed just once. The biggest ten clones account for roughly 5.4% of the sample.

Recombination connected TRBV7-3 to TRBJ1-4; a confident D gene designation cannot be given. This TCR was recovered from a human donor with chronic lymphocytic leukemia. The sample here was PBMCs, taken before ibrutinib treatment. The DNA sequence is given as TGTGCCAGCAGCTTAACTATCCCCAGTACTAATGAAAAACTGTTTTTT. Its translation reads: CASSLTIPSTNEKLFF.